The 2 T cell receptor beta chains listed next were all sequenced from one sample in a study of post-analysis software for immune sequencing data. Study-level points and caveats: TRBV5-6, TRBV5-1 and TRBV20-1 were among roughly five TRBV segments more frequent in patients than controls.

The authors incorporated unique molecular identifiers into the TCR beta cDNA libraries. TCRdb reprocessed the PCR reads with MiXCR, giving one entry per CDR3 protein. The sample lists around 440,000 distinct CDR3 sequences; approximately 46% were seen once. These receptors have no identified antigens. The sequenced material came from blood. These receptors were obtained from a girl aged 5 to 17 with multiple sclerosis.

The sample holds a few counts of this clonotype. The chain is built from TRBV7-9 and TRBJ2-1; 11 bases match TRBD2. The germline gives CDR1 SEHNR, CDR2 FQNEAQ (reference sequence). The CDR3 is 15 residues long. With V trimmed by 4 bases and J by 6 bases, 5 bases remained unmatched. The CDR3 is CASSSGLADINEQFF. CDR3 DNA: TGTGCCAGCAGCTCGGGACTAGCGGACATCAATGAGCAGTTCTTC.

A few counts support this clonotype. This chain connects TRBV5-1 to TRBJ2-3, with D unclear. Deletions cut 0 bases from V and 4 bases from J, with 9 bases between. Germline V CDR1 and CDR2: SGHRS, YFSETQ. The CDR3 totals 14 residues. The CDR3 nucleotides read TGCGCCAGCAGCTTGGCCGAGGAAGCAGATACGCAGTATTTT. As protein: CASSLAEEADTQYF.